Below are 24 T cell receptor beta chains sequenced from a single sample in a study of T cell repertoires in cytomegalovirus infection. What these receptors recognize is not known. TCRdb passed the reads through MiXCR, listing each CDR3 protein once. Here the sample spans about 770,000 distinct CDR3 sequences, 29% being singletons. The sequencing here drew on cultured CD8+ T cells from PBMCs, taken from culture after CMV antigen stimulation. Every receptor here comes from a human donor in good health (CMV status not recorded). Some clones in this sample may be carry-over from other donors' samples.

This chain uses TRBV15 with TRBJ2-1, with TRBD2 matching over 13 bases. The germline V gene encodes CDR1 LNHNV and CDR2 YYDKDF (reference sequence). V was pared by 8 bases and J by 4 bases, with 8 bases of the junction left unmatched. The CDR3 has 16 residues. CDR3 nucleotide sequence: TGTGCCACCTCCCCGGGGACTAGCGGGGCGTACAATGAGCAGTTCTTC. Its protein product is CATSPGTSGAYNEQFF. The full variable domain, rest sourced from reference TRBV15 and TRBJ2-1, is DAMVIQNPRYQVTQFGKPVTLSCSQTLNHNVMYWYQQKSSQAPKLLFHYYDKDFNNEADTPDNFQSRRPNTSFCFLDIRSPGLGDTAMYLCATSPGTSGAYNEQFFGPGTRLTVL.

This clonotype has only a few counts. The genes are TRBV7-6 and TRBJ1-5, with 9 bases matching TRBD1. Germline CDR1 is SGHVS and CDR2 is FNYEAQ. The CDR3 contains 15 residues. V lost 4 bases to trimming and J lost 6 bases; unmatched junction nucleotides: 7. DNA of the CDR3: TGTGCCAGCAGCTCCGGGACAGGGTCGGGTCAGCCCCAGCATTTT. Amino acid sequence: CASSSGTGSGQPQHF. The full variable domain, in which reference TRBV7-6 and TRBJ1-5 provide the parts outside the CDR3, is GAGVSQSPRYKVTKRGQDVALRCDPISGHVSLYWYRQALGQGPEFLTYFNYEAQQDKSGLPNDRFSAERPEGSISTLTIQRTEQRDSAMYRCASSSGTGSGQPQHFGDGTRLSIL.

The gene calls are TRBV6-2 or TRBV6-3 and TRBJ2-7, with D tentatively TRBD2 (6 bases). CDR1 and CDR2 (germline): MNHEY, SVGEGT. The CDR3 has 14 amino acids. The ends were cut back, 2 bases at V and 2 bases at J, with 10 bases in the middle. The CDR3: CASSYGGATYEQYV. DNA of the CDR3: TGTGCCAGCAGTTACGGCGGGGCCACCTACGAGCAGTACGTC.

The rearrangement joins TRBV7-8 to TRBJ1-5; TRBD1 is a possible D gene (6 bases). V gave up 5 bases and J gave up 6 bases, with 11 bases separating them. The CDR3 covers 13 residues. Germline V gene data show CDR1 as SGHVS and CDR2 as FQNEAQ. CDR3 in amino acids: CASSPGDGQPQHF. The DNA of the CDR3 is TGTGCCAGCAGCCCAGGGGATGGTCAGCCCCAGCATTTT.

This clonotype was seen at least ten times. The chain is built from TRBV6-6 and TRBJ1-2; no definite D call. The CDR3 totals 13 residues. Trimming took 7 bases from V and 3 from J, leaving 12 bases between them. Germline V gives CDR1 MNHNY, CDR2 SVGAGI (reference sequence). As DNA, the CDR3 is TGTGCCAGCACCCCCCCGGGGTACTATGGCTACACCTTC. It codes for CASTPPGYYGYTF.

V usage is TRBV4-1 and J usage is TRBJ1-5, with D uncertain. The CDR3 runs 13 residues. CDR1 is MGHRA and CDR2 is YSYEKL in the germline V gene. V dropped 0 bases and J dropped 7 bases, with 7 bases sitting between them. CDR3 region: CASSQESKQPQHF. CDR3 sequence (DNA): TGCGCCAGCAGCCAAGAGAGTAAACAGCCCCAGCATTTT.

The sample holds a few counts of this clonotype. V usage is TRBV10-2 and J usage is TRBJ2-2; either TRBD1 or TRBD2 may supply D (5 bases each). The CDR3 has 15 residues. Trimming stripped 4 bases from V and 5 bases from J, with 14 bases between. Germline CDR1 is WSHSY and CDR2 is SAAADI. CDR3 nucleotide sequence: TGCGCCAGCAGTGCCGGGACCATCCATACCGGGGAGCTGTTTTTT. Amino acid sequence: CASSAGTIHTGELFF.

A few counts support this clonotype. This chain uses TRBV6-6 with TRBJ2-7, with D maybe TRBD1 (6 bases). Germline CDR1 MNHNY, CDR2 SVGAGI (reference sequence). V was cut by 7 bases and J by 0 bases, with 13 bases left in between. The CDR3 loop spans 14 amino acids. DNA of the CDR3: TGTGCCAGCACCTTTCGGACAGCCTCCTACGAGCAGTACTTC. It encodes CASTFRTASYEQYF.

The chain combines TRBV7-8 with TRBJ2-5, with D possibly TRBD2 on 7 matching bases. The germline V gene has CDR1 SGHVS and CDR2 FQNEAQ. CDR3 length: 14 amino acids. Trimming took off 1 base at V and 5 bases at J, with 11 bases between the two ends. CDR3 nucleotide sequence: TGTGCCAGCAGCTTAGTTAGGGGGGGGGAGACCCAGTACTTC. As protein: CASSLVRGGETQYF.

This clonotype was recorded at least ten times. V gene TRBV6-5 combines with J gene TRBJ2-7; 7 bases fit TRBD1. CDR3 length: 17 residues. J was trimmed by 2 bases and V by 0 bases; bases with no gene match: 10. CDR1 is MNHEY and CDR2 is SVGAGI in the germline V gene. CDR3 protein: CASSYSIYRGGTYEQYF. Written as DNA, the CDR3 is TGTGCCAGCAGTTACTCGATATACAGGGGTGGTACCTACGAGCAGTACTTC.

This clonotype was detected only a few times. The chain combines TRBV27 with TRBJ2-3; TRBD1 matches 8 bases. Germline CDR1 reads MNHEY; CDR2 reads SMNVEV (reference sequence). This CDR3 has 15 residues. The V segment lost 5 bases and the J segment 4 bases; nucleotides outside the gene matches: 8. For the CDR3, the DNA is TGTGCCAGCAGTGAATACGACAGGGGATCAGATACGCAGTATTTT. Amino acid sequence: CASSEYDRGSDTQYF.

J is TRBJ1-2 and V is TRBV4-1; D gene uncertain. The length of the CDR3 is 16 residues. From germline, CDR1 is MGHRA and CDR2 YSYEKL. V lost 4 bases to trimming and J lost 2 bases, with 17 bases between them. The CDR3 here is CASSPAWQERNYGYTF. The CDR3 DNA follows: TGCGCCAGCAGCCCCGCGTGGCAGGAAAGAAACTATGGCTACACCTTC.

This chain uses TRBV27 with TRBJ2-4; weak D call: TRBD1 (6 bases). V was trimmed by 4 bases and J by 6 bases, leaving 16 bases between them. Germline CDR1 is MNHEY and CDR2 is SMNVEV (reference sequence). This CDR3 region has 15 residues. CDR3 DNA sequence: TGTGCCAGCAGTTCGTACGGCGGACAGCCAAACATTCAGTACTTC. It is translated as CASSSYGGQPNIQYF.

The chain uses TRBV12-3 or TRBV12-4 and TRBJ1-5, with no clear D. This CDR3 is built from 12 residues. The V and J ends lost 5 bases and 6 bases respectively, with 8 bases between them. Here the CDR3 DNA reads TGTGCCAGCAGTCCAGACCGTCAGCCCCAGCATTTT. It yields the protein CASSPDRQPQHF.

This clonotype was picked up many times. The rearrangement joins TRBV7-9 to TRBJ2-1, with a possible D match to TRBD2 (5 bases). Per germline, CDR1 SEHNR and CDR2 FQNEAQ (reference sequence). V was clipped by 4 bases and J by 0 bases, with 10 bases between them. The length of the CDR3 is 15 residues. As DNA, the CDR3 is TGTGCCAGCAGCTGGAGGTTGAGCTCCTACAATGAGCAGTTCTTC. Translating gives CASSWRLSSYNEQFF.

In this sample, this clonotype turned up a few times. This rearrangement joins TRBV28 to TRBJ2-3; TRBD1 aligns across 9 bases. The trim removed 5 bases at V and 2 bases at J, leaving 5 bases unmatched. The germline V gene encodes CDR1 MDHEN and CDR2 SYDVKM. The CDR3 sequence is 15 residues long. CDR3 protein: CASSDYRGLTDTQYF. The CDR3 nucleotides are TGTGCCAGCAGTGACTACAGGGGGCTCACAGATACGCAGTATTTT.

This clonotype was recorded a few times. This chain uses TRBV24-1 with TRBJ2-3, with unresolved D. Germline CDR1 reads KGHDR; CDR2 reads SFDVKD. This CDR3 has 12 residues. Trimming stripped 0 bases from V and 5 bases from J, with 2 bases between. In DNA, the CDR3 is TGTGCCACCAGTGATTTGAGAGATACGCAGTATTTT. Amino acid sequence: CATSDLRDTQYF.

J is TRBJ1-2 and V is TRBV10-2; TRBD1 matches 8 bases. The CDR3 length is 13 residues. V lost 7 bases and J lost 8; bases outside the gene matches: 9. Germline assignment: CDR1 WSHSY and CDR2 SAAADI. The CDR3 nucleotides are TGCGCCAGCAAACCAGGGGGCATCTGGGGCTACACCTTC. Amino acids: CASKPGGIWGYTF.

The rearrangement uses TRBV6-6 and TRBJ1-2; D is undetermined. The germline V gene has CDR1 MNHNY and CDR2 SVGAGI (reference sequence). Trimming pared 1 base from V and 4 bases from J, leaving 31 bases between. This CDR3 is 21 amino acids long. DNA for the CDR3: TGTGCCAGCAGTTACTTAACCCCTTTAACTAGGACGGCGCTTACCGTCTATGGCTACACCTTC. It codes for CASSYLTPLTRTALTVYGYTF.

This clonotype was seen only a few times. The J gene is TRBJ2-7, the V gene TRBV7-9, with D perhaps matching TRBD1 or TRBD2 (5 bases each). The V gene lost 5 bases and the J gene lost 2 bases, with 16 bases spanning the gap. CDR3 length equals 15 residues. From germline, CDR1 is SEHNR and CDR2 FQNEAQ (reference sequence). DNA of the CDR3: TGTGCCAGCAGCGATCCGCAGAGGGGTACCTACGAGCAGTACTTC. Translated, it gives CASSDPQRGTYEQYF. Full variable domain (missing parts from reference TRBV7-9 and TRBJ2-7): DTGVSQNPRHKITKRGQNVTFRCDPISEHNRLYWYRQTLGQGPEFLTYFQNEAQLEKSRLLSDRFSAERPKGSFSTLEIQRTEQGDSAMYLCASSDPQRGTYEQYFGPGTRLTVT.

In this sample, this clonotype turned up once. This sequence joins TRBV28 and TRBJ1-2; weak D call: TRBD1 (5 bases). Germline V gene lookup returns CDR1 MDHEN and CDR2 SYDVKM. V was shortened by 2 bases and J by 5 bases, with 12 bases between the two germline ends. The CDR3 is made up of 14 amino acids. CDR3 sequence reads: CASSLIGAWYGYTF. The CDR3 nucleotides read TGTGCCAGCAGTTTAATTGGGGCCTGGTATGGCTACACCTTC.

J is TRBJ1-1 and V is TRBV6-8; weak D call: TRBD1 (5 bases). CDR3 size: 17 residues. V was clipped by 5 bases and J by 0 bases, with 19 bases between them. Germline V CDR1 and CDR2: MNHGY, SAAAGT. The CDR3 DNA follows: TGTGCCAGCAGTCGACTACCCGAGACAGTTCTGAACACTGAAGCTTTCTTT. Its translation: CASSRLPETVLNTEAFF.

This clonotype appeared a few times. The chain links TRBV20-1 to TRBJ1-2; a weak D match, TRBD1 (5 bases). This CDR3 has 13 amino acids. Germline assignment: CDR1 DFQATT and CDR2 SNEGSKA (reference sequence). The CDR3 DNA reads TGCAGAGTGGATGGTACGCGGAGGGGCGGCTACACCTTC. Translating it yields CRVDGTRRGGYTF.

This sequence joins TRBV7-9 and TRBJ1-1; D remains ambiguous. V was shortened by 5 bases and J by 1 base, with 20 bases between the two germline ends. The V gene's germline CDR1 is SEHNR and CDR2 FQNEAQ (reference sequence). The CDR3 runs to 17 residues. CDR3 loop: CASSDKHRKVGNTEAFF. The CDR3 region has the DNA TGTGCCAGCAGCGACAAGCACCGGAAGGTGGGGAACACTGAAGCTTTCTTT.